This T cell receptor (beta chain) was sequenced for a study of breast tumors, draining lymph nodes, adjacent tissues. Study outcomes and limitations: The data were judged consistent with most tumor T cells coming from lymph node and expanding in tumor.

Samples came from axillary lymph nodes draining the breast cancer. This clonotype turned up a few times. The antigen is undetermined. A read error may explain this, as a much larger clone is one base away. TCRdb fed the multiplex PCR reads into MiXCR, producing one record per CDR3 protein. Of over 150,000 distinct CDR3 sequences listed, roughly 29% are singletons. CDR1 SEHNR and CDR2 FQNEAQ come from the germline V gene (reference sequence). The CDR3 sequence is 17 residues long. The TCR was taken from a female donor with breast cancer. Some clones in this sample may be carry-over from other donors' samples. This chain uses TRBV7-9 with TRBJ2-3; 8 bases agree with TRBD2. Sequencing was done on a sample of axillary lymph node tissue. For the CDR3, the DNA is TGTGCCAGCAGCTTAGCGAGTCTACGGGAGGGCACAGATCCGCAGTATTTT. This sequence encodes CASSLASLREGTDPQYF. Filled out from reference TRBV7-9 and TRBJ2-3, the complete variable domain reads DTGVSQNPRHKITKRGQNVTFRCDPISEHNRLYWYRQTLGQGPEFLTYFQNEAQLEKSRLLSDRFSAERPKGSFSTLEIQRTEQGDSAMYLCASSLASLREGTDPQYFGPGTRLTVL.